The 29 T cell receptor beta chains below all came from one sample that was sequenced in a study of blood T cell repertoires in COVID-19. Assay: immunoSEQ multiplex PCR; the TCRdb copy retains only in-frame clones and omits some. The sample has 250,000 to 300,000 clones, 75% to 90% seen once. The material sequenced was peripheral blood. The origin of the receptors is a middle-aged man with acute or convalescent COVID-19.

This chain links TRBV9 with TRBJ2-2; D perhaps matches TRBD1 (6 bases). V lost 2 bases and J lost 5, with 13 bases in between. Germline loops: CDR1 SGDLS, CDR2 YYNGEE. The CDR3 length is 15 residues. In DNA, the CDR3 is TGTGCCAGCAGCGTGGTGGACAGAGGAACCGGGGAGCTGTTTTTT. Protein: CASSVVDRGTGELFF.

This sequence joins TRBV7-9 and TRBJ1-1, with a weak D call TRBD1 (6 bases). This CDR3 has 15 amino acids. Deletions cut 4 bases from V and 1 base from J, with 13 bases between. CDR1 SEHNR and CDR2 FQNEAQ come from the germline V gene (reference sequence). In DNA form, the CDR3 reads TGTGCCAGCAGCTCCACAGGGATTGGGAACACTGAAGCTTTCTTT. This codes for CASSSTGIGNTEAFF. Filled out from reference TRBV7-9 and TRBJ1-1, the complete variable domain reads DTGVSQNPRHKITKRGQNVTFRCDPISEHNRLYWYRQTLGQGPEFLTYFQNEAQLEKSRLLSDRFSAERPKGSFSTLEIQRTEQGDSAMYLCASSSTGIGNTEAFFGQGTRLTVV.

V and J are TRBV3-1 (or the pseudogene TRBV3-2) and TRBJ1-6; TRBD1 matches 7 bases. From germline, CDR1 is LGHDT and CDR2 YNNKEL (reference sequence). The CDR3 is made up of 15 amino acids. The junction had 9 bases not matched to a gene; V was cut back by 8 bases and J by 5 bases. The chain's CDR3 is CASGKNRGNNSPLHF. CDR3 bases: TGTGCCAGCGGTAAGAACAGGGGAAATAATTCACCCCTCCACTTT.

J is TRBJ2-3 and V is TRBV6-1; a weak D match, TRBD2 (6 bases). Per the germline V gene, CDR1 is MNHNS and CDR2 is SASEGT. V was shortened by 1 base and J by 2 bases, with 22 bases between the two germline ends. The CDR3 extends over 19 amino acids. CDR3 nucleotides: TGTGCCAGCAGTGAAGTTCCGGCGGGGTTGCGCCTTGTCACAGATACGCAGTATTTT. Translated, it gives CASSEVPAGLRLVTDTQYF.

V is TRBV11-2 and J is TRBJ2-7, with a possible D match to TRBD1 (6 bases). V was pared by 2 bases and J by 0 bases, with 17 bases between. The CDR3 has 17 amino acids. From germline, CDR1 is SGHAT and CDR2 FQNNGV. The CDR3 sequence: CASSLKHRAIVSYEQYF. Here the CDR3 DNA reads TGTGCCAGCAGCTTAAAACACAGGGCCATCGTCTCCTACGAGCAGTACTTC.

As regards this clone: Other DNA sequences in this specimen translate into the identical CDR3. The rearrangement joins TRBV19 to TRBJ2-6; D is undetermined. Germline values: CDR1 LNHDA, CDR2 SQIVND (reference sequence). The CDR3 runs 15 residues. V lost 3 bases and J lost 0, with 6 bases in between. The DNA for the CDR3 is TGTGCCAGTAGTATCGGTGGCTCTGGGGCCAACGTCCTGACTTTC. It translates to CASSIGGSGANVLTF.

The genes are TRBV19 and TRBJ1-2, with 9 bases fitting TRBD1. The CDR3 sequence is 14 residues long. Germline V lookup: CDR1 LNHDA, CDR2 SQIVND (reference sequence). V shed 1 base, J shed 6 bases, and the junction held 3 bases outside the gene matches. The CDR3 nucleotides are TGTGCCAGTAGTATAGCCGGGACAGGGCATGGCTACACCTTC. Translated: CASSIAGTGHGYTF.

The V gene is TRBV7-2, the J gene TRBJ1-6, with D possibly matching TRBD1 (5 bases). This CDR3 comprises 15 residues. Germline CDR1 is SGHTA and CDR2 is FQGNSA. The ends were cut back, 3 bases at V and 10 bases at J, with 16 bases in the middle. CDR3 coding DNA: TGTGCCAGCAGCTTCCAGGGCCCTACCGGGTCACCCCTCCACTTT. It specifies CASSFQGPTGSPLHF.

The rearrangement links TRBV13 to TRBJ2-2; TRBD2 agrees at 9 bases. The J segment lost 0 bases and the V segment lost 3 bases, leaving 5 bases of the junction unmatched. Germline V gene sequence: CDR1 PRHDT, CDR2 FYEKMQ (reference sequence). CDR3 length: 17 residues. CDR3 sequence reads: CASSFWASGTNTGELFF. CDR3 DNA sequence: TGTGCCAGCAGCTTTTGGGCTAGCGGGACGAACACCGGGGAGCTGTTTTTT. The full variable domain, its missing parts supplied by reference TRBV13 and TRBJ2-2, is AAGVIQSPRHLIKEKRETATLKCYPIPRHDTVYWYQQGPGQDPQFLISFYEKMQSDKGSIPDRFSAQQFSDYHSELNMSSLELGDSALYFCASSFWASGTNTGELFFGEGSRLTVL.

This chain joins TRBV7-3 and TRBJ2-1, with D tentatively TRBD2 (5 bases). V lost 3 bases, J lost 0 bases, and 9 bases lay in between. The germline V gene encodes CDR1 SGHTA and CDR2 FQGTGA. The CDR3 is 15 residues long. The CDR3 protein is CASSFSTSSYNEQFF. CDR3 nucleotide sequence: TGTGCCAGCAGCTTTTCCACTAGCTCCTACAATGAGCAGTTCTTC.

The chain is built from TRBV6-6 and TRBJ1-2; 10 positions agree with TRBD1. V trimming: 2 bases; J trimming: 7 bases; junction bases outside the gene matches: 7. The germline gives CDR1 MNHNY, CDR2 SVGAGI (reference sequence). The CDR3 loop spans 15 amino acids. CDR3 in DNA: TGTGCCAGCAGTTACGGGGACAGGGGTGTTGGTGGCTACACCTTC. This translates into CASSYGDRGVGGYTF.

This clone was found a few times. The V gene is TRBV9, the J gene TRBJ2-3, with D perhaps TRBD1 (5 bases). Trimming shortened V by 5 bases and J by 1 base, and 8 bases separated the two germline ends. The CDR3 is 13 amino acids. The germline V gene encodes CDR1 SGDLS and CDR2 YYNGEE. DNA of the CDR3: TGTGCCAGCAGAGGGGAAGGCACAGATACGCAGTATTTT. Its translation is CASRGEGTDTQYF.

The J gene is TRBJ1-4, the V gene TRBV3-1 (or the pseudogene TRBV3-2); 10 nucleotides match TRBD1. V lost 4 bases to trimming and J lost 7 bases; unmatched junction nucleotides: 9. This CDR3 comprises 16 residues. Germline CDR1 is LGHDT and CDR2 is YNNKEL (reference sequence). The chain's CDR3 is CASSRQGAGSGEKLFF. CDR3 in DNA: TGTGCCAGCAGCCGACAGGGGGCTGGGTCTGGTGAAAAACTGTTTTTT.

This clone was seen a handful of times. CDR3 residues: CASSPRTLNTEAFF. Here the CDR3 DNA reads TGTGCCAGTAGTCCCCGGACACTGAACACTGAAGCTTTCTTT. This sequence joins TRBV19 and TRBJ1-1, with D perhaps matching TRBD1 (5 bases). V dropped 5 bases and J dropped 0 bases, with 10 bases sitting between them. The CDR3 is made up of 14 amino acids. Germline loops: CDR1 LNHDA, CDR2 SQIVND (reference sequence).

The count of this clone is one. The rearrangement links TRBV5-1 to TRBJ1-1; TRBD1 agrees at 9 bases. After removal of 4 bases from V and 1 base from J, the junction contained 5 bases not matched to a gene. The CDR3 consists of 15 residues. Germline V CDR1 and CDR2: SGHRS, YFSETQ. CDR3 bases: TGCGCCAGCAGCCCAGGGACAGGGACGAACACTGAAGCTTTCTTT. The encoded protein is CASSPGTGTNTEAFF.

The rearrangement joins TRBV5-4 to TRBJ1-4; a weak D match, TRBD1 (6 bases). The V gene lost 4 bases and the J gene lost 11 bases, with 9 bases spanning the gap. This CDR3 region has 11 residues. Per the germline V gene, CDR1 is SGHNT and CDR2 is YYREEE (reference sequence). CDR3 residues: CASSTQGKLFF. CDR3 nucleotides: TGTGCCAGCAGCACACAGGGTAAACTGTTTTTT.

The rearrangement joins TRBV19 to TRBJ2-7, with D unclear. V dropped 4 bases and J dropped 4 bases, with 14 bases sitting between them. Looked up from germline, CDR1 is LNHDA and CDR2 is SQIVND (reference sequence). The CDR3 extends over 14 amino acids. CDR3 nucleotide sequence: TGTGCCAGTAGTAACACAAACTGGGCATACGAGCAGTACTTC. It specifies CASSNTNWAYEQYF. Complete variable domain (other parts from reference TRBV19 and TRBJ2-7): DGGITQSPKYLFRKEGQNVTLSCEQNLNHDAMYWYRQDPGQGLRLIYYSQIVNDFQKGDIAEGYSVSREKKESFPLTVTSAQKNPTAFYLCASSNTNWAYEQYFGPGTRLTVT.

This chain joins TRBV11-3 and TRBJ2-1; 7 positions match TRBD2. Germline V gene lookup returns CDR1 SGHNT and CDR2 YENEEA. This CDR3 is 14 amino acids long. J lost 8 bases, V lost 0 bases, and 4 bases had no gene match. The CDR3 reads CASSLDWGRDEQFF. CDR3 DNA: TGTGCCAGCAGCTTAGATTGGGGGAGGGATGAGCAGTTCTTC. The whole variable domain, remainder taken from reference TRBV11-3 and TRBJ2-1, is EAGVVQSPRYKIIEKKQPVAFWCNPISGHNTLYWYLQNLGQGPELLIRYENEEAVDDSQLPKDRFSAERLKGVDSTLKIQPAELGDSAVYLCASSLDWGRDEQFFGPGTRLTVL.

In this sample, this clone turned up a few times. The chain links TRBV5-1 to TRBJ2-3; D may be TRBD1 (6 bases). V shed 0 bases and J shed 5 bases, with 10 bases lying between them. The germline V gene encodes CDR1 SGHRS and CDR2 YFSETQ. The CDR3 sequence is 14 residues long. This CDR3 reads CASSLETGLDTQYF. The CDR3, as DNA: TGCGCCAGCAGCTTGGAAACAGGGTTAGATACGCAGTATTTT.

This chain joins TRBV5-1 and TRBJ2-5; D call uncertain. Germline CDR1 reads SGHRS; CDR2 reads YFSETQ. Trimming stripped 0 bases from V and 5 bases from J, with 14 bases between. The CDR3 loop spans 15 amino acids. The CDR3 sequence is CASSLAATKEETQYF. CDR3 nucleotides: TGCGCCAGCAGCTTGGCCGCCACGAAGGAGGAGACCCAGTACTTC. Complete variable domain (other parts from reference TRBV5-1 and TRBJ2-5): KAGVTQTPRYLIKTRGQQVTLSCSPISGHRSVSWYQQTPGQGLQFLFEYFSETQRNKGNFPGRFSGRQFSNSRSEMNVSTLELGDSALYLCASSLAATKEETQYFGPGTRLLVL.

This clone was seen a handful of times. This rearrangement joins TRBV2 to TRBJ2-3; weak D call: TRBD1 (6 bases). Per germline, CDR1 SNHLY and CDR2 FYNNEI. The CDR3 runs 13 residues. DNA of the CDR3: TGTGCTCTCAGGGGCAGATTCACAGATACGCAGTATTTT. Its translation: CALRGRFTDTQYF.

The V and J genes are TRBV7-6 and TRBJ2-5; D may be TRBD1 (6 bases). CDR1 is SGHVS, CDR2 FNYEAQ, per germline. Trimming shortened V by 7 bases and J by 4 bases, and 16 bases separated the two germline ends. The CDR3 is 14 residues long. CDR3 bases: TGTGCCAGCATCCAAGAGGGGGTGGGAGAGACCCAGTACTTC. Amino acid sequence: CASIQEGVGETQYF.

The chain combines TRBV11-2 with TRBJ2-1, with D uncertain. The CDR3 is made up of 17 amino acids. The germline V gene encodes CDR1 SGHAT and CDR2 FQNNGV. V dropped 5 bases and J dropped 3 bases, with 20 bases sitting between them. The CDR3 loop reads CASSRLKGRRNYNEQFF. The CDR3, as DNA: TGTGCCAGCAGCCGGTTGAAAGGTAGGCGGAACTACAATGAGCAGTTCTTC.

In nucleotides, the CDR3 is TGTGCCAGCAGCTCTTCGACTAGCTTGGTACAAGAGACCCAGTACTTC. It specifies CASSSSTSLVQETQYF. The chain uses TRBV7-9 and TRBJ2-5; 7 bases are a match to TRBD2. CDR3 length: 16 residues. Germline CDR1 and CDR2: SEHNR and FQNEAQ (reference sequence). V shed 4 bases, J shed 2 bases, and the junction held 10 bases outside the gene matches.

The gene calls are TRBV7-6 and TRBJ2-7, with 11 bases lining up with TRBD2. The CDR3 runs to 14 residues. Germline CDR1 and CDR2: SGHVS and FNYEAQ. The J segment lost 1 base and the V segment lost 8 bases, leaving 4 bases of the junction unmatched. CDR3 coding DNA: TGTGCCAGCGGGTGGACTAGCGGGTCCTACGAGCAGTACTTC. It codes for CASGWTSGSYEQYF. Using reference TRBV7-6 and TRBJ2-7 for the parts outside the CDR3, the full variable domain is GAGVSQSPRYKVTKRGQDVALRCDPISGHVSLYWYRQALGQGPEFLTYFNYEAQQDKSGLPNDRFSAERPEGSISTLTIQRTEQRDSAMYRCASGWTSGSYEQYFGPGTRLTVT.

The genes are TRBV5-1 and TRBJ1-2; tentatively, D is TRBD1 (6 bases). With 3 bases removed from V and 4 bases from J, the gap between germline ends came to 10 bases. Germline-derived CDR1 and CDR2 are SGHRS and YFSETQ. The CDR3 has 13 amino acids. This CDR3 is CASSSGQSYGYTF. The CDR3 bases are TGCGCCAGCAGCTCTGGACAGTCCTATGGCTACACCTTC.

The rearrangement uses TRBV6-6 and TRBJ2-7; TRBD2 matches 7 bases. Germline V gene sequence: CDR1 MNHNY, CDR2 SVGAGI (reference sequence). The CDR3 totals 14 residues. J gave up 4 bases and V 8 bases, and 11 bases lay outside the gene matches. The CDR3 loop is CASGQAGTIYEQYF. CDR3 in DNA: TGTGCCAGCGGGCAGGCAGGGACTATATACGAGCAGTACTTC.

In DNA form, the CDR3 reads TGTGCCAGCAGCTATCCGGGACAGGGACGTTCGGGGGGCTACACCTTC. It yields the protein CASSYPGQGRSGGYTF. The chain links TRBV3-1 (or the pseudogene TRBV3-2) to TRBJ1-2; TRBD1 matches at 9 bases. CDR3 length equals 16 residues. V lost 5 bases, J lost 8 bases, and 15 bases stayed unmatched. The germline V gene has CDR1 LGHDT and CDR2 YNNKEL (reference sequence).

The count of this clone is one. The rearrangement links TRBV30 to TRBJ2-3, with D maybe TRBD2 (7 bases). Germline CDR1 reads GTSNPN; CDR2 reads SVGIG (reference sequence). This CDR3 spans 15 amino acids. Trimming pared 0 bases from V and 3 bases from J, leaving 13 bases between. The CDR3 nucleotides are TGTGCCTGGAGTGTAAGGGGGGGGCGGACAGATACGCAGTATTTT. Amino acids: CAWSVRGGRTDTQYF.